The present T cell receptor beta chain was sequenced within a study of blood T cell repertoires in COVID-19. Looking at the study overall: The United States, Italy and Spain were the sources of the acute and convalescent COVID-19 samples.

In the original workflow: Reference gene primer amplification gave nucleated cell count estimates. Profiling relied on immunoSEQ multiplex PCR, and the TCRdb table lists in-frame clones only, not all of them. The DNA was the basis for D and trimming; V, J and clone size are from that table. The data contain some 180,000 clones, roughly four fifths of them singletons. Seattle patient enrollment occurred during active infection, with longitudinal follow-up thereafter. After removal of 6 bases from V and 11 bases from J, the junction contained 11 bases not matched to a gene. This CDR3 spans 13 amino acids.

This TCR was recovered from a woman between 40 and 50 years old with COVID-19, enrolled during active disease. Sequencing used peripheral blood. The chain uses TRBV12-3 or TRBV12-4 and TRBJ2-3, with 7 positions matching TRBD2. The CDR3 loop is CASSTGTNFGQYF. Here the CDR3 DNA reads TGTGCCAGCAGCACCGGGACTAACTTCGGGCAGTATTTT.